Listed below are T cell receptor beta chains from one sample, sequenced in a study of blood T cell repertoires in COVID-19. Generated by immunoSEQ multiplex PCR, the TCRdb table keeps only in-frame clones and is missing some. The table shows 59,000 or so clones, with around 90% occurring only once. The sequenced sample consisted of peripheral blood. The receptors derive from a human donor in a cohort sampled during active COVID-19. Each CDR3 is given with its conserved first and last residue. A D gene is named only where the DNA matches it firmly. Clone size is given for some rows only: seen once, a few or many times, or a class if the clone is expanded.

J: TRBJ2-6; length: 15; D: TRBD1; size: NA; V: TRBV28; DNA: TGTGCCAGCAGCCTTCGGACAGGGTGGGCCAACGTCCTGACTTTC; CDR3: CASSLRTGWANVLTF
J: TRBJ2-5; length: 17; D: TRBD1; size: NA; V: TRBV7-6; DNA: TGTGCCAGCAGCCTACCACCGGGACAGACACAGAGGGAGACCCAGTACTTC; CDR3: CASSLPPGQTQRETQYF
J: TRBJ2-1; length: 15; D: NA; size: once; V: TRBV29-1; DNA: TGCAGCGGGGTTACGGGGTCGAGCTCCTACAATGAGCAGTTCTTC; CDR3: CSGVTGSSSYNEQFF
J: TRBJ2-1; length: 13; D: NA; size: NA; V: TRBV25-1; DNA: TGTGCCAGCAGCGAGGGGGATATGGGTGAGCAGTTCTTC; CDR3: CASSEGDMGEQFF
J: TRBJ2-7; length: 11; D: NA; size: NA; V: TRBV11-3; DNA: TGTGCCAGCAGCTTAGGCGATGAGCAGTACTTC; CDR3: CASSLGDEQYF
J: TRBJ2-1; length: 11; D: NA; size: once; V: TRBV5-6; DNA: TGTGCCAGCAGGGGGGGCAATGAGCAGTTCTTC; CDR3: CASRGGNEQFF
J: TRBJ2-3; length: 15; D: NA; size: NA; V: TRBV7-3; DNA: TGTGCCAGCAGCCCTAGGGGCCCCAGCACAGATACGCAGTATTTT; CDR3: CASSPRGPSTDTQYF
J: TRBJ2-3; length: 13; D: NA; size: NA; V: TRBV7-2; DNA: TGTGCCAGCAGCTCGTCAGGCACAGATACGCAGTATTTT; CDR3: CASSSSGTDTQYF
J: TRBJ1-4; length: 13; D: NA; size: NA; V: TRBV12-5; DNA: TGTGCTAGCTCAGGGACAACTAATGAAAAACTGTTTTTT; CDR3: CASSGTTNEKLFF
J: TRBJ2-1; length: 15; D: TRBD2; size: NA; V: TRBV9; DNA: TGTGCCAGCAGCGTAGCGTTCGGACTAGTCGGTGAGCAGTTCTTC; CDR3: CASSVAFGLVGEQFF
J: TRBJ2-1; length: 18; D: TRBD1; size: NA; V: TRBV19; DNA: TGTGCCAGTAGTTCAGGACAGGGGCGTTTAAATTACTACAATGAGCAGTTCTTC; CDR3: CASSSGQGRLNYYNEQFF
J: TRBJ1-2; length: 14; D: NA; size: NA; V: TRBV19; DNA: TGTGCCAGTAGTATATTGGGGGCGAGCAGTGGCTACACCTTC; CDR3: CASSILGASSGYTF
J: TRBJ2-1; length: 16; D: TRBD1; size: NA; V: TRBV6-1; DNA: TGTGCCAGCAGTGCGGGGACAGGGAGCTCCTACAATGAGCAGTTCTTC; CDR3: CASSAGTGSSYNEQFF
J: TRBJ2-7; length: 15; D: NA; size: NA; V: TRBV3-1/TRBV3-2; DNA: TGTGCCAGCAGCCAAGCCCTAGCGTCCACCTACGAGCAGTACTTC; CDR3: CASSQALASTYEQYF
J: TRBJ2-1; length: 19; D: TRBD2; size: NA; V: TRBV5-5; DNA: TGTGCCAGCAGCTTTGTTCCGATCGTAACTAGCGGAAGCTACAATGAGCAGTTCTTC; CDR3: CASSFVPIVTSGSYNEQFF
J: TRBJ2-7; length: 13; D: TRBD1; size: NA; V: TRBV7-8; DNA: TGTGCCAGCAGCTTAAAGGGGGCCGGCGAGCAGTACTTC; CDR3: CASSLKGAGEQYF
J: TRBJ2-4; length: 15; D: NA; size: NA; V: TRBV28; DNA: TGTGCCAGCAGACAGGGATCTGGAGCCAAAAACATTCAGTACTTC; CDR3: CASRQGSGAKNIQYF
J: TRBJ1-2; length: 14; D: NA; size: NA; V: TRBV6-5; DNA: TGTGCCAGCAGTTACTCGTCGGGGGGCCTTGGCTACACCTTC; CDR3: CASSYSSGGLGYTF
J: TRBJ2-3; length: 14; D: NA; size: NA; V: TRBV7-2; DNA: TGTGCCAGCAGCTTAACGGGAGTCACAGATACGCAGTATTTT; CDR3: CASSLTGVTDTQYF
J: TRBJ1-2; length: 13; D: NA; size: once; V: TRBV28; DNA: TGTGCCAGCAGTGCCGGGGGGTCCTATGGCTACACCTTC; CDR3: CASSAGGSYGYTF
J: TRBJ1-4; length: 13; D: NA; size: NA; V: TRBV18; DNA: TGTGCCAGCTCACGAGGTACAGGGGAAAAACTGTTTTTT; CDR3: CASSRGTGEKLFF
J: TRBJ1-1; length: 9; D: NA; size: NA; V: TRBV23-1; DNA: TGCGCCTTGGGGGGGGAAGCTTTCTTT; CDR3: CALGGEAFF
J: TRBJ2-5; length: 13; D: NA; size: NA; V: TRBV18; DNA: TGTGCCAGCTCACCAGGGCAGCAAGAGACCCAGTACTTC; CDR3: CASSPGQQETQYF
J: TRBJ2-5; length: 13; D: NA; size: NA; V: TRBV10-3; DNA: TGTGCCGCCAAAGGCTTAGGGGGAGAGACCCAGTACTTC; CDR3: CAAKGLGGETQYF
J: TRBJ2-1; length: 14; D: NA; size: NA; V: TRBV14; DNA: TGTGCCAGCAGCCAAGATACGGGGAGCCATGAGCAGTTCTTC; CDR3: CASSQDTGSHEQFF
J: TRBJ1-1; length: 12; D: TRBD1; size: NA; V: TRBV6-4; DNA: TGTGCCAGCAGTGACGGAGGACAGGCGGCTTTCTTT; CDR3: CASSDGGQAAFF
J: TRBJ1-2; length: 17; D: TRBD1; size: few; V: TRBV24-1; DNA: TGTGCCACCAGTGATTCAGATCGGGACAGGGAAGGCTATGGCTACACCTTC; CDR3: CATSDSDRDREGYGYTF
J: TRBJ1-5; length: 14; D: NA; size: NA; V: TRBV5-5; DNA: TGTGCCAGCAGCCCGGGACAACGCAATCAGCCCCAGCATTTT; CDR3: CASSPGQRNQPQHF
J: TRBJ2-1; length: 16; D: NA; size: NA; V: TRBV12-5; DNA: TGTGCTAGTGGTCCATCCGGGAGCAGCTCCTACAATGAGCAGTTCTTC; CDR3: CASGPSGSSSYNEQFF
J: TRBJ2-3; length: 14; D: NA; size: NA; V: TRBV5-1; DNA: TGCGCCAGCAGCGCGGGACCCATCACAGATACGCAGTATTTT; CDR3: CASSAGPITDTQYF
J: TRBJ2-5; length: 15; D: NA; size: NA; V: TRBV3-1/TRBV3-2; DNA: TGTGCCAACTACCCGAGGCTGGTCCTAAAAGAGACCCAGTACTTC; CDR3: CANYPRLVLKETQYF
J: TRBJ1-1; length: 13; D: NA; size: NA; V: TRBV29-1; DNA: TGCAGCGTTGAAGCCCGAACTAACACTGAAGCTTTCTTT; CDR3: CSVEARTNTEAFF
J: TRBJ2-7; length: 15; D: TRBD2; size: NA; V: TRBV5-6; DNA: TGTGCCAGCAGCCCAGGACTAGCGGGAGTGTACGAGCAGTACTTC; CDR3: CASSPGLAGVYEQYF
J: TRBJ2-3; length: 15; D: NA; size: NA; V: TRBV19; DNA: TGTGCCAGTAGTATAGAAGGTAGCGGCACAGATACGCAGTATTTT; CDR3: CASSIEGSGTDTQYF
J: TRBJ2-2; length: 15; D: NA; size: NA; V: TRBV19; DNA: TGTGCCAGTATACCAACAGGGACACGGACCGGGGAGCTGTTTTTT; CDR3: CASIPTGTRTGELFF